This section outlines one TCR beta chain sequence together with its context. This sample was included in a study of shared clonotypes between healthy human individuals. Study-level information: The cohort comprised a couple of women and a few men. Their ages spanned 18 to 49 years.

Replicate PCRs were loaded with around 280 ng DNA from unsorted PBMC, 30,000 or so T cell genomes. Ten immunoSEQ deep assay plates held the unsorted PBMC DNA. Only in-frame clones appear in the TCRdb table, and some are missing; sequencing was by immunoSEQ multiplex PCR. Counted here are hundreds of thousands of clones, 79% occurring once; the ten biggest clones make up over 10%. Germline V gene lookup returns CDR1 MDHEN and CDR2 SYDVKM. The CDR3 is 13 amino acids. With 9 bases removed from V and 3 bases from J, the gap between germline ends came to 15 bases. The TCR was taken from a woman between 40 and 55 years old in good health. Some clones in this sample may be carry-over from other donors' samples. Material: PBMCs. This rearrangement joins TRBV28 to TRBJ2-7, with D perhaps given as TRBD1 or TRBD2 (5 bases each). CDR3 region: CASETVGGYEQYF. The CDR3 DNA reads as TGTGCCAGTGAGACCGTTGGGGGCTACGAGCAGTACTTC.